The rows below give T cell receptor beta chains drawn from one sample of a study of cytomegalovirus exposure and HLA in healthy donors. Libraries were prepared by immunoSEQ multiplex PCR; TCRdb keeps only in-frame clonotypes and omits some of them. The table records over 75,000 clones, less than 75% of them present only once. Source material: PBMCs. All receptors derive from a man aged 25 to 45 in good health and CMV-seronegative. The CDR3 runs from the conserved cysteine through the conserved F or W. The order of the fields is clone size, V gene, D gene, J gene, CDR3 DNA, CDR3 protein. A D gene is named only where the DNA matches it firmly. For some rows the clone size is stated as once, few or many, or as a class when expanded; others skip it.

abundance: -
v_gene: TRBV10-3
d_gene: TRBD1
j_gene: TRBJ2-7
CDR3nt: TGTGCCATCAGTGAGTCCCCCGGGACAGTCTACGAGCAGTACTTC
CDR3aa: CAISESPGTVYEQYF

abundance: -
v_gene: TRBV5-1
d_gene: -
j_gene: TRBJ2-7
CDR3nt: TGCGCCAGCAGATCTACTATACCCTACGAGCAGTACTTC
CDR3aa: CASRSTIPYEQYF

abundance: -
v_gene: TRBV7-2
d_gene: -
j_gene: TRBJ1-4
CDR3nt: TGTGCCAGCAGCACCCGGACAGCAACTAATGAAAAACTGTTTTTT
CDR3aa: CASSTRTATNEKLFF

abundance: once
v_gene: TRBV7-2
d_gene: TRBD2
j_gene: TRBJ2-7
CDR3nt: TGTGCCAGCAGCCAAAGGCGGGGGGTCCACGAGCAGTACTTC
CDR3aa: CASSQRRGVHEQYF

abundance: few
v_gene: TRBV9
d_gene: TRBD1
j_gene: TRBJ1-1
CDR3nt: TGTGCCAGCAGCGTCACAGGGGGTACTGAAGCTTTCTTT
CDR3aa: CASSVTGGTEAFF

abundance: -
v_gene: TRBV29-1
d_gene: -
j_gene: TRBJ1-5
CDR3nt: TGCAGCGCCCGTGTCGGGGGGAGCAATCAGCCCCAGCATTTT
CDR3aa: CSARVGGSNQPQHF

abundance: few
v_gene: TRBV5-6
d_gene: TRBD2
j_gene: TRBJ2-1
CDR3nt: TGTGCCAGCAGCTTGGGACTAGCGGGAGAATATGAGCAGTTCTTC
CDR3aa: CASSLGLAGEYEQFF

abundance: -
v_gene: TRBV30
d_gene: -
j_gene: TRBJ2-7
CDR3nt: TGTGCCTGGAGTGTTTTGGGCTCCGAGCAGTACTTC
CDR3aa: CAWSVLGSEQYF

abundance: -
v_gene: TRBV7-9
d_gene: -
j_gene: TRBJ1-1
CDR3nt: TGTGCCAGCAGCGCGGGTCCCGTAGCCGGAGCTTTCTTT
CDR3aa: CASSAGPVAGAFF

abundance: -
v_gene: TRBV7-9
d_gene: -
j_gene: TRBJ1-1
CDR3nt: TGTGCCAGCAGCTTAATCGATGACAGGCCCAGGGGAGCTTTCTTT
CDR3aa: CASSLIDDRPRGAFF

abundance: -
v_gene: TRBV7-2
d_gene: -
j_gene: TRBJ1-1
CDR3nt: TGTGCCAGCAGCCTAAAGGGGACTGAAGCTTTCTTT
CDR3aa: CASSLKGTEAFF

abundance: -
v_gene: TRBV29-1
d_gene: TRBD1
j_gene: TRBJ2-4
CDR3nt: TGCAGCGTCCGACCGACAGGGCTAGCCAAAAACATTCAGTACTTC
CDR3aa: CSVRPTGLAKNIQYF

abundance: few
v_gene: TRBV7-2
d_gene: TRBD2
j_gene: TRBJ2-7
CDR3nt: TGTGCCAGCAGTTTGGGACTAGCGGCCTACGAGCAGTACTTC
CDR3aa: CASSLGLAAYEQYF

abundance: -
v_gene: TRBV4-1
d_gene: -
j_gene: TRBJ2-3
CDR3nt: TGCGCCAGCAGCCAAGTAATAGTCGATACGCAGTATTTT
CDR3aa: CASSQVIVDTQYF

abundance: -
v_gene: TRBV7-8
d_gene: TRBD1
j_gene: TRBJ2-7
CDR3nt: TGTGCCAGCTCCTCCGGGACAGGTTACGAGCAGTACTTC
CDR3aa: CASSSGTGYEQYF

abundance: -
v_gene: TRBV6-5
d_gene: TRBD2
j_gene: TRBJ2-1
CDR3nt: TGTGCCAGCAGCGCGGGGGGGAGCTCCTACAATGAGCAGTTCTTC
CDR3aa: CASSAGGSSYNEQFF

abundance: -
v_gene: TRBV5-1
d_gene: TRBD1
j_gene: TRBJ2-7
CDR3nt: TGCGCCAGCAGCTTGGACGGAGGACAGGGGGCCGAGCAGTACTTC
CDR3aa: CASSLDGGQGAEQYF

abundance: -
v_gene: TRBV7-3
d_gene: TRBD2
j_gene: TRBJ2-3
CDR3nt: TGTGCCAGCAGCTTAAGAGGGACTAGCGGGGCTAGCACAGATACGCAGTATTTT
CDR3aa: CASSLRGTSGASTDTQYF

abundance: -
v_gene: TRBV28
d_gene: TRBD1
j_gene: TRBJ2-2
CDR3nt: TGTGCCAGCAGTTCCTCCCTCACTTGGACAGGGGCAACCGGGGAGCTGTTTTTT
CDR3aa: CASSSSLTWTGATGELFF

abundance: -
v_gene: TRBV4-2
d_gene: -
j_gene: TRBJ2-7
CDR3nt: TGTGCCAGCAGCCAACCAGACAGTCGAATCTACGAGCAGTACTTC
CDR3aa: CASSQPDSRIYEQYF